This is a list of T cell receptor beta chains from one sample in a study of cytotoxic CD8 clonotypes in ibrutinib-treated CLL. Profiling relied on immunoSEQ multiplex PCR, and the TCRdb table lists in-frame clones only, not all of them. The sample carries approximately 150,000 clones, approximately 91% recorded once. The starting material was PBMCs, obtained at disease progression, from a patient treated with ibrutinib. The receptors come from a human donor with chronic lymphocytic leukemia. Both conserved end residues are trimmed from each CDR3.

J: TRBJ2-1; V: TRBV9; CDR3: ASSVGDFGDEQF
J: TRBJ1-5; V: TRBV5-1; CDR3: ASSLSGNQPQH
J: TRBJ2-7; V: TRBV11-2; CDR3: ASSLDGADYEQY
J: TRBJ2-7; V: TRBV5-1; CDR3: ASSSGQGAYEQY
J: TRBJ2-7; V: TRBV7-8; CDR3: ASSPLTGTYYEQY
J: TRBJ2-1; V: TRBV7-6; CDR3: ASSSWGRGSSYNEQF
J: TRBJ2-5; V: TRBV19; CDR3: ASSGTAPQETQY
J: TRBJ1-2; V: TRBV2; CDR3: ASSELGGYYGYT
J: TRBJ1-1; V: TRBV6-1; CDR3: ASSEGWEVLAF
J: TRBJ1-1; V: TRBV4-1; CDR3: ASSQDSPENTEAF
J: TRBJ2-1; V: TRBV2; CDR3: ASSDSGTGNEQF
J: TRBJ1-5; V: TRBV19; CDR3: ATATSDRGRGNQPQH
J: TRBJ2-7; V: TRBV29-1; CDR3: SVQGQGDSGYSYEQY
J: TRBJ2-4; V: TRBV7-8; CDR3: ASREQGFQNIQY
J: TRBJ1-1; V: TRBV13; CDR3: ASSHNPGTVKGF
J: TRBJ1-5; V: TRBV7-9; CDR3: ASSLGGARVNQPQH
J: TRBJ2-2; V: TRBV18; CDR3: ASSPSGLAGERRGGELF
J: TRBJ2-7; V: TRBV7-8; CDR3: ASSLELPAYEQY
J: TRBJ1-1; V: TRBV18; CDR3: ASSPLVVTPMNTEAF
J: TRBJ2-1; V: TRBV11-3; CDR3: ASSFEGSSYNEQF
J: TRBJ1-1; V: TRBV5-6; CDR3: ASSFIRNTEAF
J: TRBJ1-2; V: TRBV7-9; CDR3: ASSLSGQGLGYT
J: TRBJ1-2; V: TRBV9; CDR3: ASSVVGGGYT
J: TRBJ2-7; V: TRBV6-6; CDR3: ASSYERTGSYEQY
J: TRBJ2-1; V: TRBV5-6; CDR3: ASSLFNNEQF
J: TRBJ1-3; V: TRBV4-1; CDR3: ASALNGNTIY
J: TRBJ2-3; V: TRBV6-5; CDR3: ASSPYLGATQY